This TCR beta chain came from a study of blood T cell repertoires in COVID-19. Across the study: COVID-19 samples collected from the United States, Italy and Spain covered acute and convalescent phases. Sources were T cells, B-cell-depleted T cells, or PBMCs; the material itself was cDNA or gDNA.

Seattle's cohort entered during active infection and was followed longitudinally. Germline CDR1 SEHNR, CDR2 FQNEAQ (reference sequence). Trimming cost V 6 bases and J 1 base, with 9 bases left between them. This CDR3 is built from 14 residues. Methods used by the authors: Reference gene primer amplification yielded estimated nucleated cell counts. The protocol was immunoSEQ multiplex PCR, while the TCRdb copy is restricted to in-frame clones and leaves out a portion. Clonal size and the V and J genes are those of that table, whereas D and trimming came from the DNA. The sample has over 150,000 clones; approximately 91% are singletons.

The origin of this receptor is a man younger than 35 with COVID-19, enrolled during active disease. What was sequenced was peripheral blood. The V gene is TRBV7-9, the J gene TRBJ2-2; D remains unclear. CDR3 amino acids: CASRSRMNTGELFF. The CDR3 nucleotides are TGTGCCAGCAGAAGCCGCATGAACACCGGGGAGCTGTTTTTT.